Below are 26 T cell receptor beta chains sequenced from a single sample in a study of PD-L1 blockade in urothelial cancer. The assay was immunoSEQ multiplex PCR, and TCRdb's table has in-frame clones only and misses some. The sample gives 29,000 or so clones, about 87% of which show up once; roughly 3% is in the top ten. The sample was PBMCs, taken around atezolizumab (anti-PD-L1) treatment. All receptors derive from a man between 45 and 60 years old with urothelial cancer.

This clone was detected only once. V is TRBV5-3 and J is TRBJ1-2; D call uncertain. TRBV5-3 is flagged as an ORF with uncertain function. The germline V and J ends were trimmed by 4 bases and 1 base, with 17 bases remaining between them. This CDR3 comprises 16 residues. As DNA, the CDR3 is TGTGCCAGAAGCAGCGTCCTTTGGGAGCTTAACTATGGCTACACCTTC. Translated, it gives CARSSVLWELNYGYTF.

The V and J genes are TRBV30 and TRBJ2-7; D is possibly TRBD2 (6 bases). Between the trimmed V and J ends, which lost 3 bases and 0 bases, there was a span of 18 bases. Germline CDR1 and CDR2: GTSNPN and SVGIG (reference sequence). The CDR3 consists of 16 residues. The CDR3 bases are TGTGCCTGGAGATTGGGCGGGGCTTACCGCTCCTACGAGCAGTACTTC. Encoded protein: CAWRLGGAYRSYEQYF.

This chain connects TRBV11-2 to TRBJ2-1; 10 bases are a match to TRBD2. Germline V lookup: CDR1 SGHAT, CDR2 FQNNGV. The CDR3 contains 15 residues. V shed 5 bases and J 7 bases; nucleotides not matched to a gene: 8. The CDR3 spells CASSRGRTSGNEQFF. The CDR3 bases are TGTGCCAGCAGCCGTGGCAGGACTAGCGGTAATGAGCAGTTCTTC.

In this sample, this clone turned up a few times. J is TRBJ2-7 and V is TRBV19; 10 bases are a match to TRBD2. This CDR3 has 13 residues. V gave up 1 base and J gave up 6 bases; unmatched junction bases: 0. The germline CDR1 and CDR2 sequences are LNHDA and SQIVND (reference sequence). CDR3: CASSIGTSGEQYF. The DNA of the CDR3 is TGTGCCAGTAGTATAGGGACTAGCGGCGAGCAGTACTTC.

The chain employs TRBV29-1 and TRBJ2-7; D possibly corresponds to TRBD2 (6 bases). V lost 3 bases and J lost 6, with 15 bases in between. Germline V gene sequence: CDR1 SQVTM, CDR2 ANQGSEA. The CDR3 totals 13 residues. The CDR3 sequence: CSVERTGGLEQYF. CDR3 coding DNA: TGCAGCGTTGAGAGGACTGGAGGGCTCGAGCAGTACTTC.

This clone appeared a single time. V gene TRBV10-1 combines with J gene TRBJ2-7; TRBD2 agrees at 7 bases. The CDR3 consists of 12 residues. V was pared by 6 bases and J by 7 bases, with 6 bases of the junction left unmatched. Germline CDR1 is WNHNN and CDR2 is SYGVQD (reference sequence). CDR3 amino acids: CASSTTSREQYF. DNA of the CDR3: TGCGCCAGCAGCACGACTAGCAGGGAGCAGTACTTC.

This clone occurred once. The rearrangement joins TRBV19 to TRBJ2-7; TRBD1 matches at 8 bases. This CDR3 contains 14 residues. Looked up from germline, CDR1 is LNHDA and CDR2 is SQIVND (reference sequence). V shed 9 bases and J 2 bases; nucleotides not matched to a gene: 9. CDR3 sequence (DNA): TGTGCCAGGGTTTTGAGCAGGGGGCCCTACGAGCAGTACTTC. Encoded protein: CARVLSRGPYEQYF.

This clone was detected once. The chain has TRBV28 and TRBJ2-5; D is possibly TRBD2 (7 bases). Per the germline V gene, CDR1 is MDHEN and CDR2 is SYDVKM. This CDR3 has 14 residues. Trimming pared 7 bases from V and 3 bases from J, leaving 15 bases between. The CDR3 DNA reads as TGTGCCAGCAACCGCGGGGGCCAGAAAGAGACCCAGTACTTC. Its translation is CASNRGGQKETQYF. Together with reference TRBV28 and TRBJ2-5, the CDR3 gives the full variable domain: DVKVTQSSRYLVKRTGEKVFLECVQDMDHENMFWYRQDPGLGLRLIYFSYDVKMKEKGDIPEGYSVSREKKERFSLILESASTNQTSMYLCASNRGGQKETQYFGPGTRLLVL.

The V call is TRBV2, the J call TRBJ2-1, with 11 bases that match TRBD2. This CDR3 comprises 15 residues. Germline V gene lookup returns CDR1 SNHLY and CDR2 FYNNEI. The V and J ends lost 7 bases and 2 bases, in that order; junction bases with no gene match: 4. The CDR3 region is CASKGTSGTYNEQFF. The CDR3, as DNA: TGTGCCAGCAAGGGGACTAGCGGCACCTACAATGAGCAGTTCTTC.

The chain couples TRBV7-9 to TRBJ2-3; 7 bases fit TRBD2. Germline V gene sequence: CDR1 SEHNR, CDR2 FQNEAQ (reference sequence). J lost 2 bases, V lost 7 bases, and 6 bases had no gene match. This CDR3 region has 14 residues. In DNA form, the CDR3 reads TGTGCCAGCATCCGACTAGCCGACACAGATACGCAGTATTTT. It yields the protein CASIRLADTDTQYF.

The chain has TRBV9 and TRBJ1-4; D uncertain. The CDR3 is made up of 15 amino acids. V lost 0 bases, J lost 3 bases, and 9 bases lay in between. Germline-derived CDR1 and CDR2 are SGDLS and YYNGEE. CDR3 protein: CASSVAPTANEKLFF. In DNA form, the CDR3 reads TGTGCCAGCAGCGTAGCCCCTACAGCTAATGAAAAACTGTTTTTT.

The V call is TRBV12-5, the J call TRBJ1-5; D is perhaps TRBD1 (6 bases). The CDR3 sequence is 14 residues long. The germline V and J ends were trimmed by 0 bases and 5 bases, with 8 bases remaining between them. Per the germline V gene, CDR1 is LGHNT and CDR2 is FRNRAP. CDR3 in DNA: TGTGCTAGTGGTTTGGTTGGGACACATCAGCCCCAGCATTTT. It specifies CASGLVGTHQPQHF.

V and J are TRBV7-9 and TRBJ1-1; D is unresolved. CDR1 is SEHNR, CDR2 FQNEAQ, per germline (reference sequence). V was clipped by 5 bases and J by 0 bases, with 4 bases between them. CDR3 length: 12 residues. For the CDR3, the DNA is TGTGCCAGCAGCCTACTGAACACTGAAGCTTTCTTT. It encodes CASSLLNTEAFF.

The chain recombines TRBV19 with TRBJ1-5, with 10 positions matching TRBD1. The V gene end was trimmed by 5 bases and the J gene end by 6 bases; junction bases not matched to a gene: 10. The CDR3 is made up of 16 amino acids. Germline lookup yields CDR1 LNHDA and CDR2 SQIVND (reference sequence). The CDR3 nucleotides read TGTGCCAGTAGTGTCGAGACAGGGGGCCAAGGTCAGCCCCAGCATTTT. Residues: CASSVETGGQGQPQHF.

J is TRBJ2-5 and V is TRBV7-8; TRBD2 matches at 11 bases. J was trimmed by 1 base and V by 0 bases; bases with no gene match: 13. This CDR3 is 20 amino acids long. From germline, CDR1 is SGHVS and CDR2 FQNEAQ. The CDR3 sequence: CASSLAILAGALGVQETQYF. For the CDR3, the DNA is TGTGCCAGCAGCTTAGCAATACTAGCGGGAGCTTTGGGGGTCCAAGAGACCCAGTACTTC. Full variable domain (remainder filled in from reference TRBV7-8 and TRBJ2-5): GAGVSQSPRYKVAKRGQDVALRCDPISGHVSLFWYQQALGQGPEFLTYFQNEAQLDKSGLPSDRFFAERPEGSVSTLKIQRTQQEDSAVYLCASSLAILAGALGVQETQYFGPGTRLLVL.

The chain joins TRBV6-5 to TRBJ2-7, with 9 bases lining up with TRBD1. The CDR3 totals 14 residues. Germline CDR1 reads MNHEY; CDR2 reads SVGAGI. J lost 5 bases, V lost 7 bases, and 9 bases had no gene match. For the CDR3, the DNA is TGTGCCAGCACCGAGGACAGGGGCCGCCACGAGCAGTACTTC. Translated: CASTEDRGRHEQYF.

The V and J genes are TRBV18 and TRBJ2-7; D perhaps matches TRBD2 (6 bases). There are 14 residues in the CDR3. In germline, CDR1 is KGHSH, CDR2 LQKENI. Trimming removed 3 bases at V and 2 bases at J, with 11 bases between. This CDR3 is CASSPIGGTYEQYF. As DNA, the CDR3 is TGTGCCAGCTCACCGATCGGCGGGACCTACGAGCAGTACTTC.

The rearrangement links TRBV6-5 to TRBJ1-2; TRBD1 agrees at 11 bases. Trimming took 7 bases from V and 6 from J; bases not matched to a gene: 7. CDR3 length equals 14 residues. Per the germline V gene, CDR1 is MNHEY and CDR2 is SVGAGI. The CDR3 DNA follows: TGTGCCAGCACTCTCGTGGACAGGGGGCATGGCTACACCTTC. Residues: CASTLVDRGHGYTF.

In its sample, this clone was seen a few times. The V gene is TRBV9, the J gene TRBJ1-6; 7 nucleotides align to TRBD1. Per the germline V gene, CDR1 is SGDLS and CDR2 is YYNGEE. This CDR3 has 15 residues. V trimming: 3 bases; J trimming: 3 bases; junction bases outside the gene matches: 3. CDR3 in amino acids: CASSATGNYNSPLHF. Written as DNA, the CDR3 is TGTGCCAGCAGCGCGACAGGGAACTATAATTCACCCCTCCACTTT. Looking up the rest from reference TRBV9 and TRBJ1-6 gives the full variable domain: DSGVTQTPKHLITATGQRVTLRCSPRSGDLSVYWYQQSLDQGLQFLIQYYNGEERAKGNILERFSAQQFPDLHSELNLSSLELGDSALYFCASSATGNYNSPLHFGNGTRLTVT.

The gene calls are TRBV5-5 and TRBJ2-5; 8 bases agree with TRBD1. Germline V gene lookup returns CDR1 SGHKS and CDR2 YYEKEE (reference sequence). Losses at the gene ends were 0 bases for V and 5 bases for J; bases not matched to a gene: 6. The length of the CDR3 is 15 residues. The CDR3 nucleotides read TGTGCCAGCAGCTTGGGACAGGGGATTAGGGAGACCCAGTACTTC. Translation gives CASSLGQGIRETQYF.

The V gene is TRBV27, the J gene TRBJ2-1, with D possibly being TRBD1 (7 bases). Trimming shortened V by 8 bases and J by 11 bases, and 19 bases separated the two germline ends. The CDR3 consists of 13 residues. Germline-derived CDR1 and CDR2 are MNHEY and SMNVEV (reference sequence). CDR3 protein: CASGLTGAGKQFF. The CDR3 nucleotides are TGTGCCAGCGGACTCACAGGGGCGGGGAAGCAGTTCTTC.

This rearrangement joins TRBV5-1 to TRBJ2-2; 10 positions agree with TRBD1. This CDR3 region has 16 residues. Germline V gives CDR1 SGHRS, CDR2 YFSETQ. V lost 3 bases to trimming and J lost 5 bases; unmatched junction nucleotides: 7. The CDR3: CASSSADRGGTGELFF. As DNA, the CDR3 is TGCGCCAGCAGCTCGGCGGACAGGGGGGGAACCGGGGAGCTGTTTTTT.

This chain connects TRBV2 to TRBJ1-2; 11 bases are shared with TRBD1. After removal of 0 bases from V and 4 bases from J, the junction contained 13 bases not matched to a gene. The CDR3 extends over 19 amino acids. Germline V lookup: CDR1 SNHLY, CDR2 FYNNEI. CDR3 sequence (DNA): TGTGCCAGCAGTGAAGCCCCGGACAGGGGGCAGGACCCTCGCTATGGCTACACCTTC. Protein: CASSEAPDRGQDPRYGYTF. The full variable domain, completed using reference TRBV2 and TRBJ1-2, is EPEVTQTPSHQVTQMGQEVILRCVPISNHLYFYWYRQILGQKVEFLVSFYNNEISEKSEIFDDQFSVERPDGSNFTLKIRSTKLEDSAMYFCASSEAPDRGQDPRYGYTFGSGTRLTVV.

The V gene is TRBV7-6, the J gene TRBJ1-5; 8 bases line up with TRBD1. J lost 6 bases, V lost 3 bases, and 10 bases had no gene match. Germline V gene lookup returns CDR1 SGHVS and CDR2 FNYEAQ. This CDR3 has 16 amino acids. The DNA of the CDR3 is TGTGCCAGCAGCTTCCCCCGAGCAGGGGGCAGTCAGCCCCAGCATTTT. Translating gives CASSFPRAGGSQPQHF.

The chain joins TRBV7-9 to TRBJ2-1, with D maybe TRBD2 (6 bases). The V and J ends lost 8 bases and 10 bases respectively, with 15 bases between them. This CDR3 is 12 amino acids long. The germline gives CDR1 SEHNR, CDR2 FQNEAQ (reference sequence). The CDR3 sequence: CASLGLAGEQFF. CDR3 in DNA: TGTGCCAGCCTAGGATTGGCGGGAGAGCAGTTCTTC. Drawing the rest from reference TRBV7-9 and TRBJ2-1, the complete variable domain is DTGVSQNPRHKITKRGQNVTFRCDPISEHNRLYWYRQTLGQGPEFLTYFQNEAQLEKSRLLSDRFSAERPKGSFSTLEIQRTEQGDSAMYLCASLGLAGEQFFGPGTRLTVL.

V usage is TRBV9 and J usage is TRBJ1-2, with TRBD1 identical over 7 bases. In germline, CDR1 is SGDLS, CDR2 YYNGEE. The junction had 9 bases not matched to a gene; V was cut back by 0 bases and J by 4 bases. The CDR3 covers 16 residues. The CDR3 DNA follows: TGTGCCAGCAGCGTAGGTTATGAGAGGGACAGCTATGGCTACACCTTC. As protein: CASSVGYERDSYGYTF. The complete variable domain, with remaining parts taken from reference TRBV9 and TRBJ1-2, reads DSGVTQTPKHLITATGQRVTLRCSPRSGDLSVYWYQQSLDQGLQFLIQYYNGEERAKGNILERFSAQQFPDLHSELNLSSLELGDSALYFCASSVGYERDSYGYTFGSGTRLTVV.